This T cell receptor (beta chain) was recovered during a study of regulatory T cells in long-lasting Graves disease. About this clonotype: The antigen is not known.

Broader study findings: Persistent Graves' disease cases displayed lower TCR diversity than newly diagnosed ones.

Time point given: newly diagnosed GD, antithyroid drugs for less than 3 months. PBMC-derived RNA was used for the TCR library. Per American Thyroid Association guidelines, Graves' disease was diagnosed. Assembly of TCR beta libraries relied on iRepertoire HTBI primers together with Arm-PCR of CDR3 regions. TCRdb independently ran MiXCR on the multiplex PCR reads; one entry per CDR3 protein. The sample holds roughly 610,000 distinct CDR3 sequences, 16% seen once. This CDR3 contains 16 residues. Trimming pared 8 bases from V and 2 bases from J, leaving 21 bases between. Germline V gene data show CDR1 as WNHNN and CDR2 as SYGVQD (reference sequence). The sample was also linked to a second study, of T cells in Graves' hyperthyroidism and ophthalmopathy.

The input for sequencing was peripheral blood mononuclear cells (PBMCs), taken at new diagnosis, from a patient treated with antithyroid drugs. The receptor comes from a woman aged 30 to 39 with Graves disease. This chain uses TRBV10-1 with TRBJ2-5, with TRBD1 as a possible D gene (5 bases). The CDR3, as DNA: TGCGCCAGCCTAAAGGCACAGGCTCCACCACAAGAGACCCAGTACTTC. This sequence encodes CASLKAQAPPQETQYF.